This section outlines one T cell receptor beta chain sequence together with its context. The antigen is undetermined. The CDR3 is 14 residues long. These data originate in a study of CXCR3-negative and CXCR3-positive naive CD8 T cells. Looking at the study overall: The total count of TRB reads reached 110 million to 150 million, and each library contributed about 1.5 +/- 0.3 million. Study-level findings and limits: Naive subsets showed comparable surface CD5, and TCR interaction strength was also inferred from TRB CDR3 physicochemistry. Partially decreased CXCR3 expression was recorded after cryopreservation, and fresh PBMCs were used in most assays. Comparison of naive cells showed more hydrophobic TRB CDR3s in CXCR3-positive than in CXCR3-negative naive cells.

The libraries of TRB cDNA were prepared using 5' RACE with UMI labels. TCRdb re-analyzed the 5' RACE reads; it lists each CDR3 protein once, without DNA. The sample includes some 130,000 distinct CDR3 sequences. Naive CD8+ T cells carried a CD45RO-CCR7+CD27+CD95- phenotype. The chain couples TRBV12-3 or TRBV12-4 to TRBJ2-3; absent DNA, TCRdb's TRBD1 call cannot be checked. The receptor comes from a human donor in good health. Some clones in this sample may be carry-over from other donors' samples. The material sequenced was naive CXCR3+ CD8+ T cells from blood. Subset given: CD45RO-CCR7+CD27+CD95- naive CD8+ T cells expressing CXCR3 (TNR3+). This CDR3 reads CASSPWTSTDTQYF.